These T cell receptor beta chains were read from a single sample in a study of blood T cell repertoires in COVID-19. Method: immunoSEQ multiplex PCR; TCRdb's copy keeps in-frame clones and lacks some. The table has roughly 250,000 clones, around nine tenths seen once. Sequenced input: PBMCs or T cells enriched from blood (not recorded which). These TCRs come from a woman in her forties or fifties who had recovered from COVID-19. Each CDR3 is given with its conserved first and last residue. Each record gives: clone size, J gene, V gene, D gene, CDR3 DNA, CDR3 protein. D genes are given only for firm matches. Not all rows give a size; the values are once, few, many and, for expanded clones, a class.

.,TRBJ2-5,TRBV27,.,TGTGCCAGCAGTTTATTATCTAGTGGAGAGACCCAGTACTTC,CASSLLSSGETQYF
.,TRBJ2-1,TRBV7-8,.,TGTGCCAGCAGCCGTAGCTATGAGCAGTTCTTC,CASSRSYEQFF
.,TRBJ2-1,TRBV21-1,.,TGTGCCAGCAGCAAAGCCGCCCGAGAGGGACTAGCGGGAGTTTATAATGAGCAGTTCTTC,CASSKAAREGLAGVYNEQFF
.,TRBJ2-1,TRBV7-9,TRBD1,TGTGCCAGCAGCTTAATGGACAGGGGACACAATGAGCAGTTCTTC,CASSLMDRGHNEQFF
.,TRBJ1-4,TRBV24-1,.,TGTGCCACCAGTGACCTCCGGGGAGGGCATAATGAAAAACTGTTTTTT,CATSDLRGGHNEKLFF
once,TRBJ2-7,TRBV10-3,.,TGTGCCATCAGTGAACTCCAATACGAGCAGTACTTC,CAISELQYEQYF
.,TRBJ1-5,TRBV20-1,TRBD1,TGCAGTGCTAGTCGGACAGGGGCAAATTATCAGCCCCAGCATTTT,CSASRTGANYQPQHF
.,TRBJ2-3,TRBV5-1,.,TGCGCCAGCAGCTTGTCCCCCTTAGCTAGCACAGATACGCAGTATTTT,CASSLSPLASTDTQYF
.,TRBJ1-1,TRBV19,TRBD1,TGTGCCAGTAACCAGGGGGTGTCAGGGGGCACTGAAGCTTTCTTT,CASNQGVSGGTEAFF
.,TRBJ1-1,TRBV11-2,TRBD1,TGTGCCAGCAGCTTAGTCAGGGGGGCCAGCGAAGCTTTCTTT,CASSLVRGASEAFF
once,TRBJ1-1,TRBV11-2,.,TGTGCCAGCAGCTTAGACGGTTTGACAGCCCAAGCTTTCTTT,CASSLDGLTAQAFF
.,TRBJ1-3,TRBV20-1,.,TGCAGTGCTAACACTGGAAACACCATATATTTT,CSANTGNTIYF
.,TRBJ2-7,TRBV6-2/TRBV6-3,.,TGTGCCAGCAGTTACTCAATGGACAGTTCCTACGAGCAGTACTTC,CASSYSMDSSYEQYF
.,TRBJ1-2,TRBV5-6,.,TGTGCCAGCAGTAATAACTATGGCTACACCTTC,CASSNNYGYTF
few,TRBJ2-1,TRBV7-9,.,TGTGCCAGCAGCCCGGGTGAGACCGACTACAATGAGCAGTTCTTC,CASSPGETDYNEQFF
once,TRBJ1-4,TRBV10-2,.,TGCGCCAGCAGCCACTCTAATGAAAAACTGTTTTTT,CASSHSNEKLFF
.,TRBJ2-5,TRBV27,TRBD2,TGTGCCAGCAGTCCTCTCCAGACTAGCGGGAGTAAGACCCAGTACTTC,CASSPLQTSGSKTQYF
.,TRBJ2-7,TRBV18,.,TGTGCCAGCTCACCGGGCAGAGGGTCCTACGAGCAGTACTTC,CASSPGRGSYEQYF
.,TRBJ2-1,TRBV10-3,.,TGTGCCATCAGTCTAGCGAAATACAATGAGCAGTTCTTC,CAISLAKYNEQFF
.,TRBJ1-4,TRBV7-2,.,TGTGCCAGCAGCTCCATGGGGCAGGGAGGGGAAAAACTGTTTTTT,CASSSMGQGGEKLFF
.,TRBJ2-4,TRBV29-1,.,TGCAGCGTTTCCCCCCAAGGGAGAATTCAGTACTTC,CSVSPQGRIQYF
once,TRBJ1-2,TRBV4-1,TRBD1,TGCGCCAGCAACCCCGGACAGGGGGCAATCTATGGCTACACCTTC,CASNPGQGAIYGYTF
.,TRBJ2-3,TRBV6-1,.,TGTGCCAGCAGTGAAGGGTTAGTAATGACAGATACGCAGTATTTT,CASSEGLVMTDTQYF
.,TRBJ1-2,TRBV10-3,.,TGTGCCATCAGTGGGAATTTGGGGCCGAAAAACTTCTATGGCTACACCTTC,CAISGNLGPKNFYGYTF
once,TRBJ1-1,TRBV6-5,TRBD1,TGTGCCAGCAGCCGTGATTCAGGGGGCGGCACTGAAGCTTTCTTT,CASSRDSGGGTEAFF
.,TRBJ2-3,TRBV24-1,.,TGTGCCACCAGTGAACAGTTAACAGATACGCAGTATTTT,CATSEQLTDTQYF